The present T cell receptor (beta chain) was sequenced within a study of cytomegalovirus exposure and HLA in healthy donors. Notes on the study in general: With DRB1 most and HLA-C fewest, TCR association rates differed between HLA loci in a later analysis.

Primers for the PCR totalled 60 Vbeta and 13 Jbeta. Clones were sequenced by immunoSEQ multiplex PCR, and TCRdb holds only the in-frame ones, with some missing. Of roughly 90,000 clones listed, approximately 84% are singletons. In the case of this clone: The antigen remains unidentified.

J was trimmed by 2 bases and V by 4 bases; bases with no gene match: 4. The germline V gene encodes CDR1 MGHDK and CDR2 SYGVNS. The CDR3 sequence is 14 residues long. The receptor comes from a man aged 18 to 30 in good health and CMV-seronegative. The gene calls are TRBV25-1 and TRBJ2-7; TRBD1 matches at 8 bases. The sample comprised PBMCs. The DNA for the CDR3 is TGTGCCAGCAGTGGATGGACAGGGACCTACGAGCAGTACTTC. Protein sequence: CASSGWTGTYEQYF.